The 12 T cell receptor beta chains reported below all come from one sample, sequenced in a study of control samples from healthy donors and cancer patients. Here immunoSEQ multiplex PCR was the method, and the copy in TCRdb shows in-frame clones only, minus some. The data contain about 46,000 clones, roughly 86% of them singletons. Sequencing used PBMCs. Receptors originate from a man aged 45 to 65 with head and neck cancer.

This clone was seen a single time. V is TRBV7-9 and J is TRBJ1-2; tentatively, D is TRBD1 (6 bases). Trimming left V 5 bases short and J 4 bases short, with 8 bases between. This CDR3 comprises 12 residues. CDR1 SEHNR and CDR2 FQNEAQ come from the germline V gene (reference sequence). The CDR3 loop reads CASSGTSYGYTF. CDR3 DNA: TGTGCCAGCAGCGGGACAAGCTATGGCTACACCTTC.

The genes are TRBV6-5 and TRBJ1-1; D is undetermined. CDR1 is MNHEY and CDR2 is SVGAGI in the germline V gene. With 2 bases removed from V and 1 base from J, the gap between germline ends came to 11 bases. The CDR3 runs 15 residues. The CDR3 sequence: CASSYAAPKNTEAFF. As DNA, the CDR3 is TGTGCCAGCAGTTACGCAGCCCCTAAGAACACTGAAGCTTTCTTT.

The rearrangement uses TRBV28 and TRBJ1-5; no firm D call. V lost 8 bases and J lost 2, with 13 bases in between. CDR3 size: 14 residues. CDR1 and CDR2 from the germline V gene are MDHEN and SYDVKM. The CDR3 here is CASLLTTGNQPQHF. The CDR3 DNA sequence: TGTGCCAGCCTTCTTACTACGGGCAATCAGCCCCAGCATTTT. The full variable domain, in which reference TRBV28 and TRBJ1-5 provide the parts outside the CDR3, is DVKVTQSSRYLVKRTGEKVFLECVQDMDHENMFWYRQDPGLGLRLIYFSYDVKMKEKGDIPEGYSVSREKKERFSLILESASTNQTSMYLCASLLTTGNQPQHFGDGTRLSIL.

The chain employs TRBV4-1 and TRBJ2-7; tentatively, D is TRBD1 (6 bases). V lost 0 bases, J lost 5 bases, and 17 bases lay in between. The germline V gene has CDR1 MGHRA and CDR2 YSYEKL. The CDR3 totals 16 residues. In DNA, the CDR3 is TGCGCCAGCAGCCAAGATACGGAACCTTCAGGGGACGAGCAGTACTTC. Translation: CASSQDTEPSGDEQYF.

This clone occurred once. The rearrangement links TRBV10-3 to TRBJ2-5; possible D gene TRBD1, 6 bases. Per germline, CDR1 ENHRY and CDR2 SYGVKD. The CDR3 loop spans 17 amino acids. V was pared by 0 bases and J by 2 bases, with 16 bases between. The CDR3 DNA reads as TGTGCCATCAGTGAGTCTCCGGGGACACCCATTCAAGAGACCCAGTACTTC. Its translation: CAISESPGTPIQETQYF.

The chain carries TRBV9 and TRBJ1-2; D not resolved. CDR3 length: 14 amino acids. CDR1 and CDR2 (germline): SGDLS, YYNGEE. Trimming took off 0 bases at V and 8 bases at J, with 14 bases between the two ends. The DNA of the CDR3 is TGTGCCAGCAGCGTAGCTGACGGACGAGGAGGCTACACCTTC. It yields the protein CASSVADGRGGYTF.

The chain carries TRBV24-1 and TRBJ2-2; D is ambiguous. There are 13 residues in the CDR3. Trimming took off 5 bases at V and 9 bases at J, with 12 bases between the two ends. Germline V lookup: CDR1 KGHDR, CDR2 SFDVKD. Written as DNA, the CDR3 is TGTGCCACCAGTGCCCTGGGTACCCGGGAGCTGTTTTTT. This sequence encodes CATSALGTRELFF.

V is TRBV19 and J is TRBJ1-2, with 7 bases matching TRBD1. V shed 6 bases, J shed 5 bases, and the junction held 6 bases outside the gene matches. The CDR3 spans 13 residues. In germline, CDR1 is LNHDA, CDR2 SQIVND (reference sequence). The CDR3 here is CASSDRVGYGYTF. The CDR3 DNA is TGTGCCAGTAGCGACAGGGTTGGTTATGGCTACACCTTC. The whole variable domain, remainder taken from reference TRBV19 and TRBJ1-2, is DGGITQSPKYLFRKEGQNVTLSCEQNLNHDAMYWYRQDPGQGLRLIYYSQIVNDFQKGDIAEGYSVSREKKESFPLTVTSAQKNPTAFYLCASSDRVGYGYTFGSGTRLTVV.

This chain links TRBV5-1 with TRBJ1-1; D is undetermined. Germline V gives CDR1 SGHRS, CDR2 YFSETQ. Between the trimmed V and J ends, which lost 0 bases and 6 bases, there was a span of 9 bases. The CDR3 has 13 amino acids. In nucleotides, the CDR3 is TGCGCCAGCAGCTTGGGAGGTCCGGCTGAAGCTTTCTTT. This sequence encodes CASSLGGPAEAFF.

This clone has only one observation. The genes are TRBV7-6 and TRBJ2-3; no firm D call. CDR1 and CDR2 (germline): SGHVS, FNYEAQ. The CDR3 spans 13 residues. V was trimmed by 3 bases and J by 6 bases, leaving 10 bases between them. The CDR3: CASSLRNGDTQYF. The CDR3 coding sequence is TGTGCCAGCAGCTTGCGTAACGGGGATACGCAGTATTTT.

The chain combines TRBV7-2 with TRBJ1-4; 8 nucleotides align to TRBD1. Germline CDR1 reads SGHTA; CDR2 reads FQGNSA. This CDR3 spans 15 amino acids. With 5 bases clipped from V and 8 bases from J, the junction kept 10 bases outside the gene matches. CDR3 amino acids: CASSPQGAGGEKLFF. The CDR3 bases are TGTGCCAGCAGCCCGCAGGGGGCGGGGGGGGAAAAACTGTTTTTT.

The gene calls are TRBV27 and TRBJ1-6, with D perhaps matching TRBD1 (6 bases). CDR1 MNHEY and CDR2 SMNVEV come from the germline V gene (reference sequence). This CDR3 is built from 14 residues. Trimming removed 3 bases at V and 9 bases at J, with 12 bases between. The DNA of the CDR3 is TGTGCCAGCAGTTTCGCAGGGGAAGGTTCACCCCTCCACTTT. Its translation: CASSFAGEGSPLHF.